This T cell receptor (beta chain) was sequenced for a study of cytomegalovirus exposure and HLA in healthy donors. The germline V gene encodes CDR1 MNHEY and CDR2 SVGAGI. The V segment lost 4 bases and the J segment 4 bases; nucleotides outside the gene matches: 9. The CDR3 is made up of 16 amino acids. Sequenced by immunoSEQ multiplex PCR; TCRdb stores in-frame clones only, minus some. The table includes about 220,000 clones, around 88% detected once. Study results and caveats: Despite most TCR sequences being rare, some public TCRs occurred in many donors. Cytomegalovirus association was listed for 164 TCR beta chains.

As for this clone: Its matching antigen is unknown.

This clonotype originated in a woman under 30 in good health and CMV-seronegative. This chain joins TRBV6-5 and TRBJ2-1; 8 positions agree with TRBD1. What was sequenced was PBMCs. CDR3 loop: CASSSTGTGRYNEQFF. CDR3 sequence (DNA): TGTGCCAGCAGTTCAACCGGGACAGGCCGATACAATGAGCAGTTCTTC.